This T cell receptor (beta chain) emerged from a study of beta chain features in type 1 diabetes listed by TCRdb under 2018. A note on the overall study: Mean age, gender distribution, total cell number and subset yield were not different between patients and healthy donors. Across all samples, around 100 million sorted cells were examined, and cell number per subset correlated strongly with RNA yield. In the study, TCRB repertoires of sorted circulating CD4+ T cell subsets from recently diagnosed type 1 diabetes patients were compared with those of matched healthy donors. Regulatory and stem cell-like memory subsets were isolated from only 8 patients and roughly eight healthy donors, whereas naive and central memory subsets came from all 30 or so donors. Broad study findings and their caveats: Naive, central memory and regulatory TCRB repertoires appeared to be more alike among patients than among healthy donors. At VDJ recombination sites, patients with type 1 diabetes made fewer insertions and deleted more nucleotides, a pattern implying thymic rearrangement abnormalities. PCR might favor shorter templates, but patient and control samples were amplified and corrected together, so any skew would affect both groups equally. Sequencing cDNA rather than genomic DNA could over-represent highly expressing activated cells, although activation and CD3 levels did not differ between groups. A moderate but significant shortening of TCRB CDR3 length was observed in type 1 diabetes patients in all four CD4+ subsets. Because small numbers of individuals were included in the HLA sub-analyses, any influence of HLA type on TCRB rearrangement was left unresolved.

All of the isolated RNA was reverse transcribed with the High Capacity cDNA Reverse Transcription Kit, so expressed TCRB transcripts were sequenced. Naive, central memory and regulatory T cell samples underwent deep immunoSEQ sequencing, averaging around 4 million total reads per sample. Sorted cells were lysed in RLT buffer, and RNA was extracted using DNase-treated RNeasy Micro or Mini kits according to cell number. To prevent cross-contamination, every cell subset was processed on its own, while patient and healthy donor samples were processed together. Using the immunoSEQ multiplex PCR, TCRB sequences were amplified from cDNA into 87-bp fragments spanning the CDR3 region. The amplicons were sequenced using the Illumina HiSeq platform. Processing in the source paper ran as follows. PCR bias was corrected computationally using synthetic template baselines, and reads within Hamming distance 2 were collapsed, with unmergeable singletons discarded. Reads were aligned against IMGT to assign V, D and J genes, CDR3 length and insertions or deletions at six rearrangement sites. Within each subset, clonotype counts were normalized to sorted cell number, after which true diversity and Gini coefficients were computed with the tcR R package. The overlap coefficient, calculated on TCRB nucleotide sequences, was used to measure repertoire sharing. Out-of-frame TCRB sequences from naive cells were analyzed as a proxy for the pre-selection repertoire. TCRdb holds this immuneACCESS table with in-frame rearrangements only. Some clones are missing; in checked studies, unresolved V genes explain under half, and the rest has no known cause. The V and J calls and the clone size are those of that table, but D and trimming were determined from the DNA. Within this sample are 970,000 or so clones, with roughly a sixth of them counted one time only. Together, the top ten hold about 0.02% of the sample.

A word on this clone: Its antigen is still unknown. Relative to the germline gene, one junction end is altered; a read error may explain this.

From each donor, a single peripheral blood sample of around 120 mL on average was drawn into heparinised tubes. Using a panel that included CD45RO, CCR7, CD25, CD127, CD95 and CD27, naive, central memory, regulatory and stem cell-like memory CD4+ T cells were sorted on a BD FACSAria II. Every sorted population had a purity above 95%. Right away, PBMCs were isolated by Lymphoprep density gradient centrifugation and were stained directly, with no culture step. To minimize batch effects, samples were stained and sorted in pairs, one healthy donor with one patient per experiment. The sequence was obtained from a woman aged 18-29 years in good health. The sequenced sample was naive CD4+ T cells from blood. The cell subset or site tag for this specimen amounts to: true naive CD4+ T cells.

The nucleotide sequence is given as TGTGCCAGTAGTCTAGACGGACAGCCAATTACTGAAGCTTTCTTT. It encodes CASSLDGQPITEAFF. The V gene is TRBV19 and the J gene is TRBJ1-1; tentative D gene TRBD1, with 6 bases matching. From cysteine to phenylalanine, the CDR3 is 15 amino acids long. CDR3 DNA is the only sequence kept; it has 45 bases, read in frame from the first base. The germline V gene (reference sequence) sets CDR1 to LNHDA and CDR2 to SQIVND.